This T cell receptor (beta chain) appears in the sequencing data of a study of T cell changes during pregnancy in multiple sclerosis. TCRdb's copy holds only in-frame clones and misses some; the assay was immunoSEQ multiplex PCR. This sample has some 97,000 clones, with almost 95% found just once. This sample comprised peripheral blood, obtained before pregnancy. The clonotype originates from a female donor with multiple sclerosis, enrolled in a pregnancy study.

As DNA, the CDR3 is TGCGCCAGCAGACAAGAACATAATCAGCCCCAGCATTTT. Protein sequence: CASRQEHNQPQHF. J is TRBJ1-5 and V is TRBV5-1; D gene unclear. V shed 5 bases and J shed 4 bases, with 10 bases lying between them. Germline V gives CDR1 SGHRS, CDR2 YFSETQ. The CDR3 covers 13 residues. Full variable domain (remainder filled in from reference TRBV5-1 and TRBJ1-5): KAGVTQTPRYLIKTRGQQVTLSCSPISGHRSVSWYQQTPGQGLQFLFEYFSETQRNKGNFPGRFSGRQFSNSRSEMNVSTLELGDSALYLCASRQEHNQPQHFGDGTRLSIL.